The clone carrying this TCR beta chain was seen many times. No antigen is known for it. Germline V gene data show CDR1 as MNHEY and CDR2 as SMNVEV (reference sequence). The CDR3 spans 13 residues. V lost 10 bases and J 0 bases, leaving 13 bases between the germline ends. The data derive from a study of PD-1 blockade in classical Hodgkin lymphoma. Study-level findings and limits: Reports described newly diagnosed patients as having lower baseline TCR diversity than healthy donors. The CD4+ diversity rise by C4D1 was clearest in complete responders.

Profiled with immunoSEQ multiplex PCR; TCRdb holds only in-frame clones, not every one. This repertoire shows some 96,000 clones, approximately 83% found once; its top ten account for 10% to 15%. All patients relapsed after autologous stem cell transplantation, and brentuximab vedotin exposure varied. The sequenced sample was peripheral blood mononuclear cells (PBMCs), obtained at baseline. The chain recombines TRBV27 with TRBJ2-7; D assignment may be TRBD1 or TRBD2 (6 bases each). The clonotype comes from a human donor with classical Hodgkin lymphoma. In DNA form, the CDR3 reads TGTGCCATAGGGGGGCAGAACTCCTACGAGCAGTACTTC. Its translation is CAIGGQNSYEQYF.